The 24 T cell receptor beta chains reported below all come from one sample, sequenced in a study of T cell changes during pregnancy in multiple sclerosis. TCRdb's copy holds only in-frame clones and misses some; the assay was immunoSEQ multiplex PCR. This table has 70,000 to 100,000 clones, 90% to 95% appearing once. Sequenced here: peripheral blood, sampled in the third trimester of pregnancy. These TCRs come from a female donor with multiple sclerosis, enrolled in a pregnancy study.

The chain recombines TRBV15 with TRBJ2-2, with 8 bases that match TRBD2. The CDR3 runs to 16 residues. Trimming at V came to 3 bases and at J to 6 bases, leaving 9 bases not matched to a gene. CDR1 LNHNV and CDR2 YYDKDF come from the germline V gene (reference sequence). The chain's CDR3 is CATSSLGGVLAGELFF. The CDR3 region has the DNA TGTGCCACCAGCAGCCTCGGGGGGGTCTTGGCCGGGGAGCTGTTTTTT. The variable domain in full, completed from reference TRBV15 and TRBJ2-2, reads DAMVIQNPRYQVTQFGKPVTLSCSQTLNHNVMYWYQQKSSQAPKLLFHYYDKDFNNEADTPDNFQSRRPNTSFCFLDIRSPGLGDTAMYLCATSSLGGVLAGELFFGEGSRLTVL.

The chain's CDR3 is CASSRDREQFF. The CDR3 nucleotides are TGTGCCAGCTCACGGGACAGAGAGCAGTTCTTC. This chain joins TRBV18 and TRBJ2-1; TRBD1 matches 7 bases. This CDR3 is 11 amino acids long. Germline values: CDR1 KGHSH, CDR2 LQKENI. Losses at the gene ends were 4 bases for V and 10 bases for J; bases not matched to a gene: 1. The complete variable domain, with remaining parts taken from reference TRBV18 and TRBJ2-1, reads NAGVMQNPRHLVRRRGQEARLRCSPMKGHSHVYWYRQLPEEGLKFMVYLQKENIIDESGMPKERFSAEFPKEGPSILRIQQVVRGDSAAYFCASSRDREQFFGPGTRLTVL.

The chain joins TRBV7-8 to TRBJ2-2, with TRBD2 identical over 9 bases. V gave up 11 bases and J gave up 7 bases; unmatched junction bases: 11. Germline V lookup: CDR1 SGHVS, CDR2 FQNEAQ. The CDR3 has 14 amino acids. The CDR3: CAAGREGQGGELFF. CDR3 in DNA: TGTGCCGCTGGGCGGGAGGGCCAAGGCGGGGAGCTGTTTTTT.

The chain carries TRBV7-9 and TRBJ2-2; the D gene is possibly TRBD1 (6 bases). Trimming removed 4 bases at V and 7 bases at J, with 16 bases between. Germline loops: CDR1 SEHNR, CDR2 FQNEAQ (reference sequence). The CDR3 spans 15 residues. The CDR3 sequence is CASSSGTILNGELFF. CDR3 nucleotides: TGTGCCAGCAGCTCCGGGACAATCTTAAACGGGGAGCTGTTTTTT.

The V call is TRBV5-1, the J call TRBJ1-3; no firm D call. CDR1 is SGHRS, CDR2 YFSETQ, per germline. Trimming cost V 4 bases and J 2 bases, with 16 bases left between them. The length of the CDR3 is 16 residues. The CDR3 bases are TGCGCCAGCAGCGCATCACGGGAACCACCTGGAAACACCATATATTTT. Translated, it gives CASSASREPPGNTIYF.

This clone was recorded only once. The chain links TRBV30 to TRBJ2-7; D is possibly TRBD2 (5 bases). CDR3 length: 12 residues. Trimming left V 5 bases short and J 3 bases short, with 11 bases between. The V gene's germline CDR1 is GTSNPN and CDR2 SVGIG (reference sequence). DNA for the CDR3: TGTGCCTGGGGACGCCGGGACTACGAGCAGTACTTC. It specifies CAWGRRDYEQYF.

The chain is built from TRBV6-5 and TRBJ1-1; 11 nucleotides align to TRBD1. Germline V gene lookup returns CDR1 MNHEY and CDR2 SVGAGI. With 2 bases clipped from V and 9 bases from J, the junction kept 5 bases outside the gene matches. This CDR3 has 14 residues. The CDR3, as DNA: TGTGCCAGCAGTTACACCGGGACAGGGGGTCAAGCTTTCTTT. Encoded protein: CASSYTGTGGQAFF.

The chain combines TRBV9 with TRBJ2-2, with 8 bases lining up with TRBD1. Looked up from germline, CDR1 is SGDLS and CDR2 is YYNGEE. V was pared by 2 bases and J by 1 base, with 1 base of the junction left unmatched. CDR3 size: 15 residues. CDR3 loop: CASSVGTGNTGELFF. The CDR3 DNA follows: TGTGCCAGCAGCGTCGGGACAGGGAACACCGGGGAGCTGTTTTTT. Full variable domain (outside the CDR3, taken from reference TRBV9 and TRBJ2-2): DSGVTQTPKHLITATGQRVTLRCSPRSGDLSVYWYQQSLDQGLQFLIQYYNGEERAKGNILERFSAQQFPDLHSELNLSSLELGDSALYFCASSVGTGNTGELFFGEGSRLTVL.

This clone was recorded only once. The chain uses TRBV7-3 and TRBJ2-1; 7 bases fit TRBD2. Germline CDR1 SGHTA, CDR2 FQGTGA. The ends lost 0 bases at V and 5 bases at J; junction bases unmatched: 13. The CDR3 sequence is 18 residues long. The CDR3 DNA sequence: TGTGCCAGCAGCTTAACAGGCGGGAGCGGGGTATACAACAATGAGCAGTTCTTC. It is translated as CASSLTGGSGVYNNEQFF. Using reference TRBV7-3 and TRBJ2-1 for the parts outside the CDR3, the full variable domain is GAGVSQTPSNKVTEKGKYVELRCDPISGHTALYWYRQSLGQGPEFLIYFQGTGAADDSGLPNDRFFAVRPEGSVSTLKIQRTERGDSAVYLCASSLTGGSGVYNNEQFFGPGTRLTVL.

The genes are TRBV28 and TRBJ1-5; D is perhaps TRBD1 (5 bases). The CDR3 has 15 residues. Germline V CDR1 and CDR2: MDHEN, SYDVKM. The V end lost 2 bases, the J end lost 4 bases, and 12 bases lay between the germline ends. The CDR3 protein is CASSLLGPANQPQHF. CDR3 in DNA: TGTGCCAGCAGTTTACTGGGGCCGGCTAATCAGCCCCAGCATTTT.

The chain carries TRBV28 and TRBJ2-7, with no clear D. This CDR3 comprises 11 residues. The ends were cut back, 6 bases at V and 4 bases at J, with 7 bases in the middle. Germline lookup yields CDR1 MDHEN and CDR2 SYDVKM. The CDR3 coding sequence is TGTGCCAGCAGCGAACAGTACGAGCAGTACTTC. It yields the protein CASSEQYEQYF.

This chain joins TRBV29-1 and TRBJ2-7; weak D call: TRBD2 (5 bases). Germline V gene data show CDR1 as SQVTM and CDR2 as ANQGSEA. V was trimmed by 8 bases and J by 5 bases, leaving 16 bases between them. The CDR3 is 12 residues long. CDR3 protein: CSYLSPGNEQYF. The CDR3 coding sequence is TGCAGCTACTTATCCCCGGGAAACGAGCAGTACTTC.

The J gene is TRBJ2-4, the V gene TRBV15; 7 bases are a match to TRBD1. This CDR3 has 15 amino acids. Germline V gives CDR1 LNHNV, CDR2 YYDKDF (reference sequence). With V trimmed by 0 bases and J by 8 bases, 7 bases remained unmatched. The CDR3 reads CATSRDGDSRDIQYF. CDR3 DNA sequence: TGTGCCACCAGCAGAGATGGGGACAGTAGGGACATTCAGTACTTC.

This chain links TRBV5-5 with TRBJ2-4, with D maybe TRBD2 (7 bases). In germline, CDR1 is SGHKS, CDR2 YYEKEE (reference sequence). This CDR3 has 17 residues. Trimming pared 3 bases from V and 0 bases from J, leaving 16 bases between. This chain's CDR3 is CASSWEGGGPAKNIQYF. For the CDR3, the DNA is TGTGCCAGCAGCTGGGAAGGGGGAGGGCCAGCCAAAAACATTCAGTACTTC.

The chain is built from TRBV5-5 and TRBJ2-7; TRBD2 matches 12 bases. V was pared by 4 bases and J by 5 bases, with 4 bases of the junction left unmatched. Germline V gives CDR1 SGHKS, CDR2 YYEKEE (reference sequence). The CDR3 contains 14 residues. This chain's CDR3 is CASSHRLAGDEQYF. The CDR3, as DNA: TGTGCCAGCAGCCATCGACTAGCGGGAGACGAGCAGTACTTC. The full variable domain, with the rest looked up from reference TRBV5-5 and TRBJ2-7, is DAGVTQSPTHLIKTRGQQVTLRCSPISGHKSVSWYQQVLGQGPQFIFQYYEKEERGRGNFPDRFSARQFPNYSSELNVNALLLGDSALYLCASSHRLAGDEQYFGPGTRLTVT.

The table lists this clone with a few counts. V is TRBV28 and J is TRBJ1-2; weak D call: TRBD1 (6 bases). This CDR3 is built from 11 residues. The germline gives CDR1 MDHEN, CDR2 SYDVKM. V shed 4 bases and J shed 6 bases, with 6 bases lying between them. CDR3 protein: CASSSGDGYTF. CDR3 sequence (DNA): TGTGCCAGCAGTTCAGGGGATGGCTACACCTTC.

DNA for the CDR3: TGTGCCAGCTCACCAGCCGTCTTTCCAAGGACAGCTAGCACAGATACGCAGTATTTT. Protein: CASSPAVFPRTASTDTQYF. The chain uses TRBV18 and TRBJ2-3; TRBD1 is a possible D gene (6 bases). CDR3 size: 19 residues. The germline CDR1 and CDR2 sequences are KGHSH and LQKENI. Between the trimmed V and J ends, which lost 2 bases and 0 bases, there was a span of 21 bases.

The chain is built from TRBV27 and TRBJ2-7, with 10 nucleotides matching TRBD1. The CDR3 extends over 15 amino acids. V shed 3 bases and J 3 bases; nucleotides not matched to a gene: 5. CDR1 MNHEY and CDR2 SMNVEV come from the germline V gene (reference sequence). The CDR3 region is CASSFGGQGDYEQYF. The CDR3 DNA reads TGTGCCAGCAGTTTTGGTGGACAGGGGGACTACGAGCAGTACTTC.

The chain has TRBV10-3 and TRBJ1-2; the D gene is possibly TRBD1 (6 bases). The CDR3 runs 13 residues. V gave up 3 bases and J gave up 7 bases, with 12 bases separating them. Germline CDR1 and CDR2: ENHRY and SYGVKD. The CDR3 region is CAISEGQRGGYTF. The CDR3 DNA reads TGTGCCATCAGTGAAGGACAGCGGGGTGGCTACACCTTC.

The rearrangement links TRBV11-2 to TRBJ2-5; maybe TRBD2 (6 bases). The CDR3 has 13 residues. Germline V gene lookup returns CDR1 SGHAT and CDR2 FQNNGV. The V end was cut by 3 bases, the J end by 4 bases, with 9 bases between. CDR3 loop: CASSLAGRETQYF. The CDR3 nucleotides are TGTGCCAGCAGCTTGGCGGGACGAGAGACCCAGTACTTC.

Here the CDR3 reads CASSPSDNSGANVLTF. CDR3 DNA: TGTGCCAGCAGCCCCTCGGACAACTCTGGGGCCAACGTCCTGACTTTC. This chain connects TRBV4-2 to TRBJ2-6, with D perhaps matching TRBD1 (5 bases). CDR1 is LGHNA, CDR2 YNFKEQ, per germline. The CDR3 totals 16 residues. Trimming removed 4 bases at V and 0 bases at J, with 10 bases between.

The J gene is TRBJ2-1, the V gene TRBV7-8; 7 bases align to TRBD2. The CDR3 is 14 amino acids. Germline V gene lookup returns CDR1 SGHVS and CDR2 FQNEAQ. The ends lost 1 base at V and 7 bases at J; junction bases unmatched: 4. The CDR3 region is CASSLGRAGNEQFF. Written as DNA, the CDR3 is TGTGCCAGCAGCTTAGGGAGAGCGGGGAATGAGCAGTTCTTC. Complete variable domain (other parts from reference TRBV7-8 and TRBJ2-1): GAGVSQSPRYKVAKRGQDVALRCDPISGHVSLFWYQQALGQGPEFLTYFQNEAQLDKSGLPSDRFFAERPEGSVSTLKIQRTQQEDSAVYLCASSLGRAGNEQFFGPGTRLTVL.

V usage is TRBV19 and J usage is TRBJ2-3; the D gene is possibly TRBD1 (6 bases). This CDR3 comprises 17 residues. Germline V gene data show CDR1 as LNHDA and CDR2 as SQIVND (reference sequence). V was pared by 7 bases and J by 1 base, with 21 bases between. CDR3 amino acids: CASTTGKGEPGTDTQYF. The DNA for the CDR3 is TGTGCCAGTACCACTGGTAAGGGGGAACCAGGCACAGATACGCAGTATTTT.

This clone was observed once. CDR3 bases: TGTGCCAGCAGCTTAGCGGGACTAGCGGGATCGGATACGCAGTATTTT. Encoded protein: CASSLAGLAGSDTQYF. V and J are TRBV13 and TRBJ2-3; TRBD2 agrees at 13 bases. Germline-derived CDR1 and CDR2 are PRHDT and FYEKMQ (reference sequence). V gave up 1 base and J gave up 6 bases; unmatched junction bases: 4. The CDR3 covers 16 residues.